This TCR beta chain is drawn from a study of control samples from healthy donors and cancer patients. TCRdb keeps only in-frame clones here, not all; method: immunoSEQ multiplex PCR. Found here are some 100,000 clones, more than 85% of them singletons; the top ten hold 7.8%. The CDR3 loop spans 14 amino acids. The junction had 3 bases not matched to a gene; V was cut back by 2 bases and J by 3 bases. Germline V gene data show CDR1 as SGHRS and CDR2 as YFSETQ. What was sequenced was blood. V usage is TRBV5-1 and J usage is TRBJ2-3; TRBD2 aligns across 7 bases. The TCR comes from a man between 25 and 39 years old in good health. This CDR3 is CASSFWTSTDTQYF. The CDR3 bases are TGCGCCAGCAGCTTCTGGACTAGTACAGATACGCAGTATTTT.